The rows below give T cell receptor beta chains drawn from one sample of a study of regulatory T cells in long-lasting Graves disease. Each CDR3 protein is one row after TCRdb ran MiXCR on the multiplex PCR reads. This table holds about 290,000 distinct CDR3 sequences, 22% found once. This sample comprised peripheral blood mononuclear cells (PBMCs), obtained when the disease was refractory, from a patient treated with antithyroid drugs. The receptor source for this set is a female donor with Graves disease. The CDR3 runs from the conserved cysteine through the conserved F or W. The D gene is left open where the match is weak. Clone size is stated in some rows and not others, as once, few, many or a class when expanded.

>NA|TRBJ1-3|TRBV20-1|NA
TGCAGTGCTAGAGGCCCAAGGATTGGGGCGAGCGGAAACACCATATATTTT
CSARGPRIGASGNTIYF
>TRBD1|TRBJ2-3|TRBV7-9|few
TGTGCCAGCAGCGGTAGGACAGGATCGGACACAGATACGCAGTATTTT
CASSGRTGSDTDTQYF
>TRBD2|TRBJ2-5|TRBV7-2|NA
TGTGCCAGCAGAACCGGACTAGCGGGAATAGAGACCCAGTACTTC
CASRTGLAGIETQYF
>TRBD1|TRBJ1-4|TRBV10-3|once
TGTGCCATCAGGGACAGGGCGGATGAAAAACTGTTTTTT
CAIRDRADEKLFF
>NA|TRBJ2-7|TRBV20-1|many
TGCAGTGCTAGAGGCAGGGGGGCGTCCTACGAGCAGTACTTC
CSARGRGASYEQYF
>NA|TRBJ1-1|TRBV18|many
TGTGCCAGCTCACCAGAACGGAACACTGAAGCTTTCTTT
CASSPERNTEAFF
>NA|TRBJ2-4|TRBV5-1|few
TGCGCCAGCGGAGAGACACCGGAGAAAAGCATTCAGTACTTC
CASGETPEKSIQYF
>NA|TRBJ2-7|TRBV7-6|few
TGTGCCAGCAGTTACTCGGACACCTACGAGCAGTACTTC
CASSYSDTYEQYF
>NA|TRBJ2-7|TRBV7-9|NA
TGTGCCAGCGCCAGGGGGGCGGCAGACGAGCAGTACTTC
CASARGAADEQYF
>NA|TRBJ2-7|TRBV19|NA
TGTGCCAGTAAAGGGGACCGGTCCTCCTACGAGCAGTACTTC
CASKGDRSSYEQYF
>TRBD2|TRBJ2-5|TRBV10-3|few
TGTGCCATCAGTTCTAGCGGTCGTGAGACCCAGTACTTC
CAISSSGRETQYF
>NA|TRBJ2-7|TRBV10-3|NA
TGTGCCATCAGCCGAGGGACGTTTGACTCCTACGAGCAGTACTTC
CAISRGTFDSYEQYF